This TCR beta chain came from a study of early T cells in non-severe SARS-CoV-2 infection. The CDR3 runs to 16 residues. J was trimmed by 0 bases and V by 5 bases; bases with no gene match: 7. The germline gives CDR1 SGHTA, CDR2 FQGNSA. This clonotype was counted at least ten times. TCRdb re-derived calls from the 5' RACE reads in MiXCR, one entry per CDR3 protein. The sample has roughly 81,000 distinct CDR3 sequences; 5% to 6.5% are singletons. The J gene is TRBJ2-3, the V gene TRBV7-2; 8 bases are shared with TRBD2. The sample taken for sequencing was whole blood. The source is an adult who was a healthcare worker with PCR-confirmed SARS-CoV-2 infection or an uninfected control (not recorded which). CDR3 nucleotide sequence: TGTGCCAGCAGCCTTACTAGCGGATCTAGCACAGATACGCAGTATTTT. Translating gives CASSLTSGSSTDTQYF.